This TCR beta chain was sequenced during a study of PD-L1 blockade in urothelial cancer. Sequencing used immunoSEQ multiplex PCR; TCRdb keeps in-frame clones, though not all of them. The top ten clones hold 2.7% of a sample with roughly 40,000 clones, 81% of them seen once. With 3 bases removed from V and 6 bases from J, the gap between germline ends came to 18 bases. CDR3 length: 16 residues. CDR1 is LNHDA and CDR2 is SQIVND in the germline V gene (reference sequence). Locally advanced or metastatic urothelial carcinoma was present in patients. For each patient, 1 to 8 samples were obtained, pretreatment and on-treatment.

Sequencing used PBMCs, obtained around atezolizumab (anti-PD-L1) treatment. The chain links TRBV19 to TRBJ1-5; the D gene is possibly TRBD1 (5 bases). The receptor was derived from a man aged 70 or older with urothelial cancer. The CDR3 DNA is TGTGCCAGTAGTATCGGCGGGGGAATGGGGAGTCAGCCCCAGCATTTT. This translates into CASSIGGGMGSQPQHF.